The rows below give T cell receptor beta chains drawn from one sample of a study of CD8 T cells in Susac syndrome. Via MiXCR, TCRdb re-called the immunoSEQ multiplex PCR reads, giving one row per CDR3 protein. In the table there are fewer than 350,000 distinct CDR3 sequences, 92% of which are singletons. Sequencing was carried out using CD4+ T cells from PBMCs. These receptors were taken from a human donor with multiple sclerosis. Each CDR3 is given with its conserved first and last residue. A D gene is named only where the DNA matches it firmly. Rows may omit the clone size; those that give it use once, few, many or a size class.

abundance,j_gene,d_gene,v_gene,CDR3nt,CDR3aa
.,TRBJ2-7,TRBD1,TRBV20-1,TGCAGTGCTAGATCAAGGACAGGGGGCACGTACGAGCAGTACTTC,CSARSRTGGTYEQYF
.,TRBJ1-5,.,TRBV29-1,TGCAGCGTTGAAAACAGGGTTAATCAGCCCCAGCATTTT,CSVENRVNQPQHF
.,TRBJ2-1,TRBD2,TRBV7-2,TGTGCCAGCAGGGACCGGGAGGGGTACAATGAGCAGTTCTTC,CASRDREGYNEQFF
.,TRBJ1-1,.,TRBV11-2,TGTGCCAGCAGCTCCTCACTGGAGGACACTGAAGCTTTCTTT,CASSSSLEDTEAFF
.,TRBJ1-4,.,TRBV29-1,TGCAGCGTTGTGGGTTTAAGTGAAAAACTGTTTTTT,CSVVGLSEKLFF
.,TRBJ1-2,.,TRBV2,TGTGCCAGCGGGGTTGAAGTCTATGGCTACACCTTC,CASGVEVYGYTF
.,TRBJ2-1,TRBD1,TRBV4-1,TGCGCCAGCAGCCACAGATCGCGGGACAGGGCGGTTGGTGAGCAGTTCTTC,CASSHRSRDRAVGEQFF
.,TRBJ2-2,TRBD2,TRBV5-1,TGCGCCAGCAGCTCGGGGGGGCCCGGGGAGCTGTTTTTT,CASSSGGPGELFF
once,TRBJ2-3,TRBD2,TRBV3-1,TGTGCCAGCAGCCGCGGACTAGCGGGAGCAGATACGCAGTATTTT,CASSRGLAGADTQYF
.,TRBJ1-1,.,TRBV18,TGTGCCAGCTCACCAGAGGTACACTGGAACACTGAAGCTTTCTTT,CASSPEVHWNTEAFF